This TCR beta chain emerged from a study of cytomegalovirus exposure and HLA in healthy donors. Trimming took 2 bases from V and 3 from J, leaving 13 bases between them. CDR3 length: 15 residues. Germline loops: CDR1 MNHEY, CDR2 SVGAGI. The PCR used 60 Vbeta and 13 Jbeta primers. Sequencing used immunoSEQ multiplex PCR; TCRdb keeps in-frame clones, though not all of them. Found here are approximately 200,000 clones, roughly 84% of them singletons; the top ten hold over 1%. Material for sequencing was PBMCs. The genes are TRBV6-5 and TRBJ2-5, with D possibly being TRBD2 (5 bases). The receptor was derived from a human donor in good health. The CDR3 is CASSYDEGSKETQYF. CDR3 coding DNA: TGTGCCAGCAGTTACGACGAGGGATCTAAAGAGACCCAGTACTTC.